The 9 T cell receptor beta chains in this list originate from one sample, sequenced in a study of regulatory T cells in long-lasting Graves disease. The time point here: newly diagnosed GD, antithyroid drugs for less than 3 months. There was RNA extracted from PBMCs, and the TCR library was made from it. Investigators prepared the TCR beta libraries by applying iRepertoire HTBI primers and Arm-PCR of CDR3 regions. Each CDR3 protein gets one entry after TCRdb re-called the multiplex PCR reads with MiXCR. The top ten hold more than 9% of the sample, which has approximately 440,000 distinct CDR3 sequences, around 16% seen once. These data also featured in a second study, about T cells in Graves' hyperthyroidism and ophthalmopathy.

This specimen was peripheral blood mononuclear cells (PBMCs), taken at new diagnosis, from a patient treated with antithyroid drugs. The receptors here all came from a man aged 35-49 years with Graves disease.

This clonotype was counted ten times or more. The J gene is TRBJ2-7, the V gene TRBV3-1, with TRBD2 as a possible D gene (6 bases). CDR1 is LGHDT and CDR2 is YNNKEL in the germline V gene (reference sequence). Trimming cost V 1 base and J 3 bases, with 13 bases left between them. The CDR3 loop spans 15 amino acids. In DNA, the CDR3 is TGTGCCAGCAGCCAAGTACCGGGGGACCTCTACGAGCAGTACTTC. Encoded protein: CASSQVPGDLYEQYF.

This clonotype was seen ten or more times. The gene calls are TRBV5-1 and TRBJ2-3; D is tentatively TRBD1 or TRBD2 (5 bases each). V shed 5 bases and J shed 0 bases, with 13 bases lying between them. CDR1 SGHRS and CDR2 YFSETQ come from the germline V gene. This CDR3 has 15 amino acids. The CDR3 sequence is CASRPGTPSTDTQYF. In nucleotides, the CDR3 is TGCGCCAGCAGGCCCGGGACCCCGAGCACAGATACGCAGTATTTT.

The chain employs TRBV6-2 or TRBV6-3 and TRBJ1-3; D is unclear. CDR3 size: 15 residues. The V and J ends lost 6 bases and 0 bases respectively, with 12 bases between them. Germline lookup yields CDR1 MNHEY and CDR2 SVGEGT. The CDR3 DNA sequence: TGTGCCAGCAGCAACGACGGAGTCTCTGGAAACACCATATATTTT. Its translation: CASSNDGVSGNTIYF.

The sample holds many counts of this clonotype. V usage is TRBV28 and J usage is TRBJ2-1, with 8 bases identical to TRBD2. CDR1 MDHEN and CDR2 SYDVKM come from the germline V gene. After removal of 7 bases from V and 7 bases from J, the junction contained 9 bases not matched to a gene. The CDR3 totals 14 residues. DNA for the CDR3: TGTGCCAGCATCCCCAGCGGGAGTGGAAATGAGCAGTTCTTC. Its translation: CASIPSGSGNEQFF. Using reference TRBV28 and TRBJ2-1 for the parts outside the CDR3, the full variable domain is DVKVTQSSRYLVKRTGEKVFLECVQDMDHENMFWYRQDPGLGLRLIYFSYDVKMKEKGDIPEGYSVSREKKERFSLILESASTNQTSMYLCASIPSGSGNEQFFGPGTRLTVL.

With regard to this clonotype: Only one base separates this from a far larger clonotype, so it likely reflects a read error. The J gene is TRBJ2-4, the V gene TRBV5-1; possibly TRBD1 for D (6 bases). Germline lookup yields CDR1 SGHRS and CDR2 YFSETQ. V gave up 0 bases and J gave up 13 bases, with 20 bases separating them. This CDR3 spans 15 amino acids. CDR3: CASSLVGQGLDEQYF. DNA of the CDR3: TGCGCCAGCAGCTTGGTAGGTCAGGGGTTGGATGAGCAGTACTTC.

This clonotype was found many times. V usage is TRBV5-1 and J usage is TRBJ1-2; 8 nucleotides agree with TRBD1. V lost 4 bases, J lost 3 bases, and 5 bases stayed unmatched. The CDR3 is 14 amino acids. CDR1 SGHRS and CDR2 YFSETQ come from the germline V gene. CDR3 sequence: CASSADRVDYGYTF. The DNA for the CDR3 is TGCGCCAGCAGCGCGGACAGGGTCGACTATGGCTACACCTTC.

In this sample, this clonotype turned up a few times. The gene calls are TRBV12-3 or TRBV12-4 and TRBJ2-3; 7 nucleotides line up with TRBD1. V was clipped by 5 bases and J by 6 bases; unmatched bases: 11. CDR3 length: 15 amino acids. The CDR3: CASSPMTGKSDTQYF. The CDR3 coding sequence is TGTGCCAGCAGTCCAATGACAGGGAAGTCGGATACGCAGTATTTT.

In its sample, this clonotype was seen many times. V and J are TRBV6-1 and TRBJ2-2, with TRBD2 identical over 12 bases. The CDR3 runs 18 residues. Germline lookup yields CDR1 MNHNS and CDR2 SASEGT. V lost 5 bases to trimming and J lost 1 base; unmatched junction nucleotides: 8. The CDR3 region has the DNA TGTGCCAGCAGTCCCCGACTAGCGGGAGCTAAGAACACCGGGGAGCTGTTTTTT. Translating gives CASSPRLAGAKNTGELFF.

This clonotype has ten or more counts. The DNA of the CDR3 is TGTGCCTGGAGTGGTGGGAATGAAAAACTGTTTTTT. Amino acid sequence: CAWSGGNEKLFF. The V call is TRBV30, the J call TRBJ1-4; D gene uncertain. Germline V gene lookup returns CDR1 GTSNPN and CDR2 SVGIG (reference sequence). Trimming left V 1 base short and J 5 bases short, with 5 bases between. CDR3 length: 12 amino acids.